This is a list of T cell receptor beta chains from one sample in a study of graft-versus-host responses after intestinal transplantation. Produced via immunoSEQ multiplex PCR; TCRdb's table is partial and in-frame only. Of some 45,000 clones in the sample, 75% to 95% were seen once. This material consisted of PBMCs, taken 524 days after transplant. All receptors come from a human patient who received an intestinal transplant, so some T cells may come from the graft donor. The CDR3 runs from the conserved cysteine through the conserved F or W. D genes are given only for firm matches. Some rows mark clone size as missing; the rest say once, few, many or name a class of expanded clone.

clone_size d_call j_call v_call cdr3_aa cdr3_nt
- - TRBJ1-5 TRBV28 CASSTGQVFSNQPQHF TGTGCCAGCAGCACGGGACAAGTTTTTAGCAATCAGCCCCAGCATTTT
- TRBD2 TRBJ2-1 TRBV7-2 CASSLVEREWNEQFF TGTGCCAGCAGCTTAGTAGAGCGGGAGTGGAATGAGCAGTTCTTC
- - TRBJ1-2 TRBV4-1 CASSQDVSLRLRYTF TGCGCCAGCAGCCAAGATGTTTCTTTACGCCTTCGCTACACCTTC
- TRBD2 TRBJ2-3 TRBV4-2 CASSLAGVYTDTQYF TGTGCCAGCAGCTTAGCGGGAGTGTACACAGATACGCAGTATTTT
- - TRBJ2-5 TRBV7-2 CASSKQRTQETQYF TGTGCCAGCAGCAAACAACGAACCCAAGAGACCCAGTACTTC
- TRBD2 TRBJ2-7 TRBV30 CAWSPLGTSGAYEQYF TGTGCCTGGAGTCCCTTAGGGACTAGCGGGGCCTACGAGCAGTACTTC
- - TRBJ1-1 TRBV4-1 CASSQEGPEAFF TGCGCCAGCAGCCAAGAGGGGCCTGAAGCTTTCTTT
- TRBD2 TRBJ2-1 TRBV5-8 CASSLSGSHNEQFF TGTGCCAGCAGCCTGAGCGGGAGCCACAATGAGCAGTTCTTC
once - TRBJ2-7 TRBV19 CASSIGPPAQDAPYEQYF TGTGCCAGTAGTATAGGTCCACCCGCCCAGGATGCTCCCTACGAGCAGTACTTC
- - TRBJ1-5 TRBV6-4 CASSVEEGKAQHF TGTGCCAGCAGTGTGGAGGAGGGTAAGGCCCAGCATTTT
- TRBD2 TRBJ2-3 TRBV18 CASSPLAGSTDTQYF TGTGCCAGCTCACCACTAGCGGGTTCAACAGATACGCAGTATTTT
- - TRBJ2-6 TRBV27 CASSLGVDGANVLTF TGTGCCAGCAGTTTAGGGGTAGATGGGGCCAACGTCCTGACTTTC
- TRBD1 TRBJ2-3 TRBV6-1 CASRDRGTDTQYF TGTGCCAGCAGGGACAGGGGGACAGATACGCAGTATTTT
- TRBD1 TRBJ1-3 TRBV18 CASSPRTGNSGNTIYF TGTGCCAGCTCACCCCGGACAGGGAATAGTGGAAACACCATATATTTT
once TRBD2 TRBJ2-1 TRBV6-5 CASRTAGVYNEQFF TGTGCCAGCAGAACCGCGGGAGTATACAATGAGCAGTTCTTC
- - TRBJ1-1 TRBV5-8 CASSWLMNTEAFF TGTGCCAGCAGCTGGTTGATGAACACTGAAGCTTTCTTT
- - TRBJ2-7 TRBV6-5 CASSYRGPSYEQYF TGTGCCAGCAGTTACCGCGGACCGTCCTACGAGCAGTACTTC
- - TRBJ2-7 TRBV4-1 CASSPPGLPYEQYF TGCGCCAGCAGCCCTCCGGGACTGCCCTACGAGCAGTACTTC
- - TRBJ2-5 TRBV11-2 CASSPIWTSSRETQYF TGTGCCAGCAGCCCGATTTGGACATCGTCGAGGGAGACCCAGTACTTC
- - TRBJ1-2 TRBV18 CASSAGTGSGYTF TGTGCCAGCTCGGCTGGGACGGGGAGTGGCTACACCTTC
few - TRBJ1-3 TRBV5-1 CASSLEGGRTGNTIYF TGCGCCAGCAGCTTGGAGGGGGGAAGGACTGGAAACACCATATATTTT
once TRBD1 TRBJ1-2 TRBV15 CATSGEQGGYGYTF TGTGCCACCAGCGGAGAGCAGGGGGGTTATGGCTACACCTTC
- - TRBJ1-5 TRBV28 CASSDSDSNQPQHF TGTGCCAGCAGTGACAGCGATAGCAATCAGCCCCAGCATTTT
- TRBD2 TRBJ2-7 TRBV4-3 CASSQGGRYEQYF TGCGCCAGCAGCCAAGGCGGGAGATACGAGCAGTACTTC
- - TRBJ2-2 TRBV6-5 CASSYSGTGELFF TGTGCCAGCAGTTACTCCGGGACCGGGGAGCTGTTTTTT
- - TRBJ1-1 TRBV11-2 CASSRMNTEAFF TGTGCCAGCAGCCGCATGAACACTGAAGCTTTCTTT
- - TRBJ1-5 TRBV30 CAWSGGSNQPQHF TGTGCCTGGAGTGGGGGGAGCAATCAGCCCCAGCATTTT
- TRBD2 TRBJ2-3 TRBV14 CASSQGPSGGTDTQYF TGTGCCAGCAGCCAAGGGCCTAGCGGGGGCACAGATACGCAGTATTTT
- TRBD2 TRBJ2-7 TRBV7-8 CASSFGGTSSYEQYF TGTGCCAGCTCATTCGGGGGGACTAGCTCCTACGAGCAGTACTTC
- - TRBJ2-7 TRBV6-1 CASTPQELSYEQYF TGTGCCAGCACCCCACAGGAATTATCCTACGAGCAGTACTTC
- TRBD1 TRBJ2-7 TRBV28 CASSSHRDRGSYEQYF TGTGCCAGCAGTTCACACCGGGACAGGGGGTCCTACGAGCAGTACTTC
- - TRBJ2-1 TRBV6-5 CASRSLTRGREQFF TGTGCCAGCAGATCCCTAACCCGGGGCCGTGAGCAGTTCTTC
- - TRBJ2-7 TRBV5-8 CASSFGQGTYEQYF TGTGCCAGCAGCTTTGGGCAGGGGACCTACGAGCAGTACTTC
- - TRBJ1-2 TRBV6-5 CASMPTALHGYTF TGTGCCAGCATGCCAACAGCGCTGCATGGCTACACCTTC
once TRBD1 TRBJ2-1 TRBV6-5 CASSYEGGQGNNEQFF TGTGCCAGCAGTTACGAAGGGGGACAGGGAAACAATGAGCAGTTCTTC
few - TRBJ1-1 TRBV2 CASRKIGSGTEAFF TGTGCCAGCAGGAAGATAGGGTCAGGGACTGAAGCTTTCTTT
- TRBD1 TRBJ1-2 TRBV28 CASRDRGLRGYTF TGTGCCAGCAGGGACAGGGGGCTTCGGGGCTACACCTTC
- - TRBJ1-2 TRBV2 CAIQGTNYGYTF TGTGCCATACAGGGAACTAACTATGGCTACACCTTC
- - TRBJ2-7 TRBV28 CASSVPGRRNKEQYF TGTGCCAGCAGTGTCCCCGGCCGGAGGAATAAAGAGCAGTACTTC
- TRBD2 TRBJ2-1 TRBV9 CASSVSRFLAGDKNEQFF TGTGCCAGCAGCGTAAGTAGGTTCCTAGCGGGAGATAAAAATGAGCAGTTCTTC
- - TRBJ1-2 TRBV28 CASSQGGVGNYGYTF TGTGCCAGCAGCCAGGGTGGGGTGGGGAACTATGGCTACACCTTC
- - TRBJ2-7 TRBV21-1 CASSKTRTPPPYEQYF TGTGCCAGCAGCAAGACCCGGACTCCTCCTCCCTACGAGCAGTACTTC
- - TRBJ2-1 TRBV25-1 CASSELIRSHYNEQFF TGTGCCAGCAGTGAATTGATCAGGTCTCACTACAATGAGCAGTTCTTC
- - TRBJ2-1 TRBV7-9 CASSWGPSPYNEQFF TGTGCCAGCAGCTGGGGACCTTCTCCGTACAATGAGCAGTTCTTC
- - TRBJ2-2 TRBV30 CAWSARGPGELFF TGTGCCTGGAGTGCGAGAGGCCCCGGGGAGCTGTTTTTT
- TRBD1 TRBJ1-2 TRBV29-1 CSASNRGQKNGYTF TGCAGCGCCTCAAACAGGGGGCAGAAGAATGGCTACACCTTC
- TRBD2 TRBJ2-7 TRBV28 CASRGGTRYYEQYF TGTGCCAGCAGGGGAGGGACTAGATACTACGAGCAGTACTTC
- TRBD1 TRBJ1-2 TRBV28 CASSSGQGLGYGYTF TGTGCCAGCAGTTCGGGACAGGGGCTCGGCTATGGCTACACCTTC
- TRBD1 TRBJ1-5 TRBV11-1 CASSEDRGDGQPQHF TGTGCCAGCAGCGAGGACAGGGGAGACGGTCAGCCCCAGCATTTT
- - TRBJ2-7 TRBV5-6 CASSRYWSSYEQYF TGTGCCAGCAGCCGTTACTGGAGCTCCTACGAGCAGTACTTC
- - TRBJ2-4 TRBV4-1 CASSQDLGASSNIQYF TGCGCCAGCAGCCAAGATCTAGGAGCTAGCAGTAACATTCAGTACTTC
few TRBD2 TRBJ2-1 TRBV11-2 CASSLNSREAYNEQFF TGTGCCAGCAGCTTAAACTCGCGGGAGGCCTACAATGAGCAGTTCTTC
once TRBD2 TRBJ2-3 TRBV27 CASRGYSGSNTDTQYF TGTGCCAGCAGAGGCTATAGCGGGAGCAACACAGATACGCAGTATTTT